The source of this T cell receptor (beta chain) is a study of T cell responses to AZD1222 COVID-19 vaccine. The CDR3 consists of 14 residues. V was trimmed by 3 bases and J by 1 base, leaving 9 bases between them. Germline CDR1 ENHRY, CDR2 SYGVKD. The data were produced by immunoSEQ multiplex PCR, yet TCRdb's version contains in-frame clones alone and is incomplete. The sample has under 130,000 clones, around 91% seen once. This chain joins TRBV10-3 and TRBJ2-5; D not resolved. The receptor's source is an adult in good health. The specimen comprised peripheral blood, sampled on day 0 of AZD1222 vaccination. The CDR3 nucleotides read TGTGCCATCAGTGAATCACAGATCCAAGAGACCCAGTACTTC. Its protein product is CAISESQIQETQYF.